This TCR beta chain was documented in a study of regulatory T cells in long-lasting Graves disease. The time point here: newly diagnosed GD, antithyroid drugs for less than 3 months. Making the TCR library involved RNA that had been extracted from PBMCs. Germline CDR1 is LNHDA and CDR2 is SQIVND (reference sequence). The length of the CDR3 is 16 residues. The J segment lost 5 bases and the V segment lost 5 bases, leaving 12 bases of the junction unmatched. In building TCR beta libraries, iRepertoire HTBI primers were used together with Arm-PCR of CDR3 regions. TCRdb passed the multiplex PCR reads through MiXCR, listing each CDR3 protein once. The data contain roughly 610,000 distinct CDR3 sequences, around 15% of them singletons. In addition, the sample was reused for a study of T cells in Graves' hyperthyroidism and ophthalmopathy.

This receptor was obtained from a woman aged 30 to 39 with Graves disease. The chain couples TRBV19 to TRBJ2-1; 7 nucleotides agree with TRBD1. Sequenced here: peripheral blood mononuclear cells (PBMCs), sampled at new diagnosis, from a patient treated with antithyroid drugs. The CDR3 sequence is CASSPKDRAMDNEQFF. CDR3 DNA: TGTGCCAGTAGTCCAAAAGACAGGGCCATGGACAATGAGCAGTTCTTC.